The following is a T cell receptor beta chain sequence with its context. What antigen it recognizes has not been identified. No quality values exist for individual bases; no much larger clone is one base distant. The library relied on the immunoSEQ multiplex PCR assay. The multiplex PCR relied on a mix of 60 forward primers for TCR Vbeta segments and 13 reverse primers for TCR Jbeta segments. Amplification of the CDR3 region of rearranged TCR beta genes was performed with a multiplex PCR assay on genomic DNA. The Illumina HiSeq System was used to sequence the amplified TCR beta libraries as 87-base-pair reads. The source study handled its data this way. Across the 700 or so repertoires, a later analysis counted 80 million or so unique TCR beta chains, 9.5 million to 13 million of which were shared by at least two donors. To remove PCR and sequencing errors, raw reads were error-corrected and collapsed into unique sequences using a nearest-neighbor algorithm that merged closely related sequences. Alignment of CDR3 sequences to IMGT reference sequences was used to assign V, D and J gene segments. For a sequence to be retained, a match of at least six nucleotides to both a V gene segment and a J gene segment was required. Rearrangements were called productive when the CDR3 lacked stop codons and stayed in frame with V and J; all others were non-productive. CDR3 was defined by IMGT convention, running from the second conserved V-encoded cysteine to the conserved J-encoded phenylalanine. In an earlier analysis of 550 to 650 of the donors, sequences lacking an unambiguous match to a single V gene segment were excluded. An earlier analysis of about 600 of the donors called V segments functional above 56.7% productive rearrangements and segregating when the between-donor standard deviation exceeded 5%. A statistical classification framework was developed to diagnose cytomegalovirus status using the catalog of TCR beta chain sequences. In a later analysis, TCR nucleotide sequences were compared against IMGT/GENE-DB human TR gene sequences so that V and J genes could be assigned. A later analysis assigned CDR3 sequences and most-parsimonious VDJ recombination scenarios with the TCRdist pipeline. In a later analysis, each TCR beta chain was defined by its CDR3 amino acid sequence together with its V-gene family, and reads without a unique V-gene family were excluded. As a way to deal with suspected cross-contamination and a sequencing artifact, a later analysis dropped nearly 600 nucleotide sequences that were highly shared and had low generation probability. For each public chain, a later analysis derived a clonal expansion index from normalized ranks of inferred template counts within each repertoire. In a later analysis, generation probabilities were computed using a VDJ recombination model fitted to out-of-frame rearrangements, and the results were checked against IGoR. In a later analysis, hypergeometric tests were used to score TCR-TCR, TCR-HLA and TCR-CMV co-occurrence, with a repertoire-size bias correction applied to TCR pairs. In a later analysis, false discovery rates were estimated by permuting HLA or CMV assignments 20 times. In a later analysis, co-occurring TCRs were grouped with DBSCAN, and TCRdist sequence similarity was added when clustering was performed within HLA-allele-positive subsets. For co-occurrence clustering, repertoires with fewer than 30,000 or more than 120,000 public chains were excluded, along with four to six repertoires with anomalous nucleotide sharing. Held by TCRdb, this immuneACCESS table contains in-frame sequences only and omits some clones. Under half of the omission traces to an unresolved V gene where checked; the cause of the rest is unknown. V, J and clone size derive from that table, while D and trimming were established from the DNA sequence. The sample includes approximately 79,000 clones, with under 85% observed a single time. Of the sample, 20% to 25% falls within the top ten clones.

The CDR3 goes from the cysteine to the phenylalanine over 15 residues. The entry retains the CDR3 DNA only, 45 bases that are in frame from base 1. From V the trimming removes 7 bases and from J it removes 4 bases, while the gene matches leave 6 bases of the junction unaccounted for. The germline V gene supplies CDR1 MNHEY and CDR2 SVGAGI. The cohort was made up of hundreds of healthy bone marrow donors. Cohort members were all nominally healthy when sampled, although unrecorded immune exposures were likely present. The donor was CMV seropositive and belonged to the group of more than 250 seropositive cohort members. Every donor gave a peripheral blood sample, and the peripheral blood mononuclear cells from that sample were used for TCR beta sequencing. Genomic DNA was extracted from the blood cell samples with the Qiagen DNeasy Blood Extraction Kit. The sample is drawn from a study of cytomegalovirus exposure and HLA in healthy donors (dated by TCRdb to about 2017). For context, the study as a whole: An earlier analysis of several hundred of the donors reported 250 to 350 Gb of sequence data and around 110 million unique TCR beta sequences from approximately 180 million T cells. Alongside the repertoire data, information on donor age, sex, ethnicity and CMV serostatus was compiled. All discovery cohort repertoires had been generated on a single sequencing platform. Typing coverage varied by locus: roughly 629-640 donors for A, B, C, DRB1 and DQB1; approximately 500 for DQA1; around 610 for DPA1; approximately 450 for DPB1. Genome-wide SNP genotypes for about 65% of the 666 donors were used in a later genetic analysis, which treated that subset as a discovery cohort. In a later analysis, previously published TCR beta repertoires from 550 to 750 donors were re-analyzed and high-resolution HLA genotyping was added so that TCR occurrence patterns could be studied. Among about 360 genotyped donors of the cohort, an average of around 240,000 unique TCR beta nucleotide sequences were sequenced per donor, roughly 20% of them non-productive. High-throughput TCR immunosequencing, statistical association of individual TCRs with disease status, and machine learning were combined to predict cytomegalovirus infection status. The genetic ancestry cluster associated with self-reported Caucasian donors included around four fifths of the roughly 410 genotyped donors. Rather than drawing on any new phenotypic data, the later analysis identified candidate immune exposures from TCR beta sequences and the way those sequences occurred across donors. Approximately 300 gigabases of sequencing data and approximately 92 million unique TCR sequences made up an early release that covered some 640 HLA-typed donors. Class I and class II HLA loci were covered by the typing at four-digit resolution. Along with the roughly 670-subject first cohort, a separate validation cohort of 120 different subjects was used. The study profiled the T cell repertoires of approximately 700 subjects by immunosequencing and related them to cytomegalovirus serostatus. The study aimed to test whether cataloging public T cell receptors could reveal signatures of past pathogen exposure. An earlier analysis of several hundred of the donors applied high-throughput TCR beta sequencing to assess whether each TCR beta V gene segment acted as functional or pseudogenic. Four to six DR-DQ haplotypes were handled as single units for association and clustering, since linkage in the cohort was strong.

General findings and caveats noted by the study authors: In a later genetic analysis, a missense DCLRE1C variant was associated with V-gene and J-gene trimming of TCR beta chains, and the association was replicated in an independent cohort. Assigning TCR associations to individual alleles was difficult when HLA alleles, especially DR and DQ, strongly co-occurred. In a later analysis, most CMV-associated TCR beta chains were found to appear HLA-restricted, with HLA associations seemingly driven largely by CMV exposure. A later analysis associated 15,000 to 20,000 TCR beta sequences with specific HLA alleles at a false discovery rate of 0.05. A few of the identified cytomegalovirus-associated TCR beta chains were confirmed in vitro to be specific for cytomegalovirus antigens. In a later analysis, several top co-occurrence clusters were reported to appear linked to parvovirus B19, influenza, CMV and Epstein-Barr virus. Across donors, most TCR sequences were observed very rarely, whereas some public TCRs were present in many individuals. A group of highly shared sequence variants was considered likely to be a technical artifact of the sequencing pipeline. The study listed 150 to 200 TCR beta chains as associated with cytomegalovirus. CMV serostatus was the only immune exposure information available for the cohort. In a later genetic analysis, fewer N-insertions in productive TCRs were reported among donors in an Asian-associated ancestry cluster than the 666-donor mean. In a later analysis, HLA-associated TCR beta chains showed more clonal expansion and lower generation probabilities than non-associated chains that were equally common. Sequencing depth was assumed to be roughly uniform across donors in the presence/absence analyses, though that assumption may not hold. The classifier was reported to diagnose cytomegalovirus status with high specificity and sensitivity in both the original cohort and the validation cohort. The authors suggested that the approach could potentially be generalized to other disease states and immunological phenotypes. Because the 87-base-pair reads could not distinguish some IMGT-functional V segments, including TRBV6-2 and TRBV6-3, those segments were excluded. Because counts were too low, seventeen rarely observed V segments, including chromosome 9 orphons, were excluded from the earlier analysis of several hundred of the donors. Because HLA typing was unavailable for some donors at each locus, only the typed subset was used in association tests. In a later analysis, TCR association rates were found to vary across HLA loci, with the most associated TCRs seen for DRB1 alleles and the fewest for HLA-C alleles. Only TCR beta chains were sequenced in this cohort, and the absence of alpha or paired-chain data limited detectable features. In an earlier analysis of some 500 of the donors, most TCR beta V segments were observed in productive rearrangements about 90% or about 30% of the time, broadly matching IMGT annotations. Linkage disequilibrium might explain the correlated functional status among segregating V segments, but an unknown experimental factor could not be ruled out. A further reported finding was that TCR beta sequences accurately predicted the HLA-A and HLA-B alleles for most subjects in the first cohort.

The specimen sequenced was PBMCs. This clonotype was sampled from a woman aged 40 to 50 in good health and CMV-seropositive. The chain couples TRBV6-5 to TRBJ2-2; a stretch of 10 junction bases matches TRBD2. The CDR3: CASTMVAGGTGELFF. The DNA reads as follows: TGTGCCAGCACGATGGTAGCGGGAGGCACCGGGGAGCTGTTTTTT.